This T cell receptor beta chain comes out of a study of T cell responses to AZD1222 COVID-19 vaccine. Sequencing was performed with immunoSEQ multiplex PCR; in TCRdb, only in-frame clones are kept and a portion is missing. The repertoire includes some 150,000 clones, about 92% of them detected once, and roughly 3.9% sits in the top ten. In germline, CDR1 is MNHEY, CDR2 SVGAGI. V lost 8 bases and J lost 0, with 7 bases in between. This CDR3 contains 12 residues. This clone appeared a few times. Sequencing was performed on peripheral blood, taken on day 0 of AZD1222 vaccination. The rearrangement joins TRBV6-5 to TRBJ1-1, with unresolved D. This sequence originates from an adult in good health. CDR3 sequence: CASQTMNTEAFF. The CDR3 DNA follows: TGTGCCAGCCAAACCATGAACACTGAAGCTTTCTTT.